This T cell receptor (beta chain) was sequenced during a study of cytomegalovirus exposure and HLA in healthy donors. Study-wide results and limits: Reports state that TCR beta sequences accurately predicted most subjects' HLA-A and HLA-B alleles.

Comments on this clone: What it binds is not known.

PCR employed 60 Vbeta and 13 Jbeta primers. Some clones are missing from TCRdb's copy, which holds only in-frame ones; the method was immunoSEQ multiplex PCR. The sample lists tens of thousands of clones, about four fifths seen once, with 6% to 7% in the top ten. This CDR3 is 14 amino acids long. Germline CDR1 SGHRS, CDR2 YFSETQ. V dropped 2 bases and J dropped 3 bases, with 11 bases sitting between them. The sequence was collected from a man aged 30 to 39 in good health and CMV-seropositive. The chain recombines TRBV5-1 with TRBJ1-2; D remains ambiguous. Source material: PBMCs. CDR3 nucleotide sequence: TGCGCCAGCAGCTTTTTTACGGGTGACTATGGCTACACCTTC. It translates to CASSFFTGDYGYTF.